This T cell receptor (beta chain) emerged from a study of beta chain features in type 1 diabetes. Of the isolated RNA, all was reverse transcribed, and so the sequenced material was expressed TCRB transcripts. Some clones are missing from TCRdb's copy, which holds only in-frame ones; the method was immunoSEQ multiplex PCR. The sample holds 810,000 or so clones, roughly a sixth seen once. Trimming cost V 2 bases and J 13 bases, with 14 bases left between them. CDR3 size: 13 residues. Germline values: CDR1 SGHTA, CDR2 FQGNSA. What was sequenced was naive CD4+ T cells from blood. This clonotype was sampled from a woman under 30 in good health. The chain recombines TRBV7-2 with TRBJ2-2; possibly TRBD1 or TRBD2 for D (5 bases each). The CDR3 sequence is CASSLSLGVGLFF. The CDR3 coding sequence is TGTGCCAGCAGCTTATCATTGGGGGTCGGGCTGTTTTTT.